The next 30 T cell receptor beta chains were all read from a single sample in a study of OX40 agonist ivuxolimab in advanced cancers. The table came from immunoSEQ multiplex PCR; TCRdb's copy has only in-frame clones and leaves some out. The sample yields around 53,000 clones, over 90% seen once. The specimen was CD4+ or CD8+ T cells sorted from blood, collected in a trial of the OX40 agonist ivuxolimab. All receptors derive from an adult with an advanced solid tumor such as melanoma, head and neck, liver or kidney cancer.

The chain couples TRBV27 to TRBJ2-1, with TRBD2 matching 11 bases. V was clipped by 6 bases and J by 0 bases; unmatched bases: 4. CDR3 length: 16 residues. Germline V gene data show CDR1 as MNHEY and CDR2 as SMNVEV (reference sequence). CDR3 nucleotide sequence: TGTGCCAGCAGCCGAACTAGCGGGAGCTCCTACAATGAGCAGTTCTTC. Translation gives CASSRTSGSSYNEQFF.

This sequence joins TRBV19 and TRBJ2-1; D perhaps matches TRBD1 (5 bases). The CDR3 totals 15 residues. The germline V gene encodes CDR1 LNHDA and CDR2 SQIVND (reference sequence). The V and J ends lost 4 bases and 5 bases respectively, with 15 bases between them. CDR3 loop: CASSTVMEGDNEQFF. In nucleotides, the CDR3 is TGTGCCAGTAGTACTGTAATGGAAGGGGACAATGAGCAGTTCTTC.

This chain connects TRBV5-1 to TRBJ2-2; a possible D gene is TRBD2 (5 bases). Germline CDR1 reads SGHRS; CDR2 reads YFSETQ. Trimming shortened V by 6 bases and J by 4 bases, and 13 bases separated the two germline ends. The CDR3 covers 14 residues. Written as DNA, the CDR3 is TGCGCCAGCATCTCGGAAGAGGGCACCGGGGAGCTGTTTTTT. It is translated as CASISEEGTGELFF.

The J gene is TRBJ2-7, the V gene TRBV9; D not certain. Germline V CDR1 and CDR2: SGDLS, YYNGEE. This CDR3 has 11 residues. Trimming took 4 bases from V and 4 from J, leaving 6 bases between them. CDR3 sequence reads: CASSSGYEQYF. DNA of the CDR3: TGTGCCAGCAGCTCCGGGTACGAGCAGTACTTC.

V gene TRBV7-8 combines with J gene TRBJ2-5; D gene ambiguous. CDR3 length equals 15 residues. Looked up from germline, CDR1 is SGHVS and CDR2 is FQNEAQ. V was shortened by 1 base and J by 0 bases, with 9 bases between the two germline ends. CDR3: CASSLEVGHQETQYF. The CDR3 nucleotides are TGTGCCAGCAGCTTAGAAGTGGGCCACCAAGAGACCCAGTACTTC.

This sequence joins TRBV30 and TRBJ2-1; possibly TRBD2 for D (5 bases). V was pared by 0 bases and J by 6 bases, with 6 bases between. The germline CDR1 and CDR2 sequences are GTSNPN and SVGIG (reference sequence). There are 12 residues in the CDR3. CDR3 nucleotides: TGTGCCTGGAGTGTGGGAGTCAATGAGCAGTTCTTC. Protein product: CAWSVGVNEQFF. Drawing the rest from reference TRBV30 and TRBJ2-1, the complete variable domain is SQTIHQWPATLVQPVGSPLSLECTVEGTSNPNLYWYRQAAGRGLQLLFYSVGIGQISSEVPQNLSASRPQDRQFILSSKKLLLSDSGFYLCAWSVGVNEQFFGPGTRLTVL.

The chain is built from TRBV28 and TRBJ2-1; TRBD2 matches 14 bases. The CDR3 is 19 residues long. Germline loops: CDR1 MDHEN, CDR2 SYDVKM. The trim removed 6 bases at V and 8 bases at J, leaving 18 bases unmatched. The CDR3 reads CASRELAGLAGDADDEQFF. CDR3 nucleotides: TGTGCCAGCAGGGAACTAGCGGGACTAGCGGGAGACGCCGATGATGAGCAGTTCTTC.

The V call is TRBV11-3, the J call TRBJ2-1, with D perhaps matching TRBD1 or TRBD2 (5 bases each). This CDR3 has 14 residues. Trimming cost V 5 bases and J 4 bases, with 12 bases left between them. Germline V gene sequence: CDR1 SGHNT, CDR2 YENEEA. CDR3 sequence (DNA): TGTGCCAGCAGCGGTAGGGGACCGTACAATGAGCAGTTCTTC. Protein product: CASSGRGPYNEQFF.

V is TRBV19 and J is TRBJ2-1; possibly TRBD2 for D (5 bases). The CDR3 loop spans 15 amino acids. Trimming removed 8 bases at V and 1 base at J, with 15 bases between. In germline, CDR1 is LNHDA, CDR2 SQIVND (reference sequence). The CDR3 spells CASERSSWSYNEQFF. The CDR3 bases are TGTGCCAGTGAGCGGTCAAGTTGGTCCTACAATGAGCAGTTCTTC.

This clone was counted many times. The CDR3 spells CATSRTGSGANVLTF. In DNA, the CDR3 is TGTGCCACCAGCAGGACAGGCTCTGGGGCCAACGTCCTGACTTTC. This chain joins TRBV15 and TRBJ2-6, with a possible D match to TRBD1 (6 bases). This CDR3 comprises 15 residues. CDR1 and CDR2 from the germline V gene are LNHNV and YYDKDF (reference sequence). V dropped 3 bases and J dropped 0 bases, with 6 bases sitting between them.

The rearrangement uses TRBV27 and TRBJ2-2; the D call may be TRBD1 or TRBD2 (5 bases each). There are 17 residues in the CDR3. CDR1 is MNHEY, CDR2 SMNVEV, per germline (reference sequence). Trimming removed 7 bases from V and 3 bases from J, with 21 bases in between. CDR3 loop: CASTLLLPGPYTGELFF. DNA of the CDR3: TGTGCCAGCACCCTCCTACTACCGGGACCCTACACCGGGGAGCTGTTTTTT.

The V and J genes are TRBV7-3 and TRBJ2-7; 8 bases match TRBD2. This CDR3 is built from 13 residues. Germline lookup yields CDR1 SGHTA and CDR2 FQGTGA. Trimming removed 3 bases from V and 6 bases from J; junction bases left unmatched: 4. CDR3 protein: CASSLIAGLEQYF. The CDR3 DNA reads TGTGCCAGCAGCTTGATAGCGGGACTCGAGCAGTACTTC. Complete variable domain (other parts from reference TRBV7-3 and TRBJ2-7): GAGVSQTPSNKVTEKGKYVELRCDPISGHTALYWYRQSLGQGPEFLIYFQGTGAADDSGLPNDRFFAVRPEGSVSTLKIQRTERGDSAVYLCASSLIAGLEQYFGPGTRLTVT.

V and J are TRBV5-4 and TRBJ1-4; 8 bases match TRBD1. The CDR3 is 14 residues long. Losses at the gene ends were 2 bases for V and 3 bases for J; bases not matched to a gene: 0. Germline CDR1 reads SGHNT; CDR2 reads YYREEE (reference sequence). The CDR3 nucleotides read TGTGCCAGCAGCTTACAGGGGGCTAATGAAAAACTGTTTTTT. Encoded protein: CASSLQGANEKLFF. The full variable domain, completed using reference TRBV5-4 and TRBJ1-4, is ETGVTQSPTHLIKTRGQQVTLRCSSQSGHNTVSWYQQALGQGPQFIFQYYREEENGRGNFPPRFSGLQFPNYSSELNVNALELDDSALYLCASSLQGANEKLFFGSGTQLSVL.

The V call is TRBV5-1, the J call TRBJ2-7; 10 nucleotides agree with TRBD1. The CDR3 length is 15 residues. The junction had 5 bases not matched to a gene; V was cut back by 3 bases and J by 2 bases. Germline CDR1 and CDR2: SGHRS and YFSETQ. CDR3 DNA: TGCGCCAGCAGCTCCCCCGACAGGGGGCCCTACGAGCAGTACTTC. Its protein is CASSSPDRGPYEQYF. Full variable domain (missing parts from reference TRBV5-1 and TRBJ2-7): KAGVTQTPRYLIKTRGQQVTLSCSPISGHRSVSWYQQTPGQGLQFLFEYFSETQRNKGNFPGRFSGRQFSNSRSEMNVSTLELGDSALYLCASSSPDRGPYEQYFGPGTRLTVT.

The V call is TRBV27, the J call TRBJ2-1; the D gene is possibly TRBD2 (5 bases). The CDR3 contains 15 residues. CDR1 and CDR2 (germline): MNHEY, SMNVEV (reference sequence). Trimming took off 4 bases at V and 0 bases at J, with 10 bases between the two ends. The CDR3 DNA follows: TGTGCCAGCAGTTCGGACTGGAGCTCCTACAATGAGCAGTTCTTC. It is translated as CASSSDWSSYNEQFF.

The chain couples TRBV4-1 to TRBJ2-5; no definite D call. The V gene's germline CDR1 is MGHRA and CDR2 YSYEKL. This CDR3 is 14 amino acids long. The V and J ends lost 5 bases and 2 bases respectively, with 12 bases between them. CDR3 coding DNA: TGCGCCAGCAGCGTTAGTCCGGAACAAGAGACCCAGTACTTC. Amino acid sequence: CASSVSPEQETQYF.

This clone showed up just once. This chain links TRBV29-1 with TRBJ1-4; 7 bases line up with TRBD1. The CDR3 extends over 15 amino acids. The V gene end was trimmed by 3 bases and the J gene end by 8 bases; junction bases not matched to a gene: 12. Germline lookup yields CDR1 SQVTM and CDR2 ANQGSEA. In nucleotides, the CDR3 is TGCAGCGTTGAGGGGATGTGGGACAGTGGGGAAAAACTGTTTTTT. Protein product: CSVEGMWDSGEKLFF.

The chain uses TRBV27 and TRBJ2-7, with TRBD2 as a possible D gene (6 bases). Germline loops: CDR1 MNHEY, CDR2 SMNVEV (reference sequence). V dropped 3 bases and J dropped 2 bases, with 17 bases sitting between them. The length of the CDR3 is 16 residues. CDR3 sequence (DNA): TGTGCCAGCAGTTTTGGTGTGGGAGCGGGTCCCTACGAGCAGTACTTC. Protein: CASSFGVGAGPYEQYF.

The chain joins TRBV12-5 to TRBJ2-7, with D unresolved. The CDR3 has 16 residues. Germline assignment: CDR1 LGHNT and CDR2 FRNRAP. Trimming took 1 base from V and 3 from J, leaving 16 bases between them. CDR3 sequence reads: CASGLDPVDTDYEQYF. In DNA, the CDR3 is TGTGCTAGTGGTTTGGACCCGGTGGATACGGACTACGAGCAGTACTTC. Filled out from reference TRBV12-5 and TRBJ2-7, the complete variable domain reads DARVTQTPRHKVTEMGQEVTMRCQPILGHNTVFWYRQTMMQGLELLAYFRNRAPLDDSGMPKDRFSAEMPDATLATLKIQPSEPRDSAVYFCASGLDPVDTDYEQYFGPGTRLTVT.

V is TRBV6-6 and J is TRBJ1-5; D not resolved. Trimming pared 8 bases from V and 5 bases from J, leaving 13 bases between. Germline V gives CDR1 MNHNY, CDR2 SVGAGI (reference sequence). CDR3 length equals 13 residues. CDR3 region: CASPRPIHQPQHF. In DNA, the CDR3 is TGTGCCAGCCCGCGACCGATCCATCAGCCCCAGCATTTT.

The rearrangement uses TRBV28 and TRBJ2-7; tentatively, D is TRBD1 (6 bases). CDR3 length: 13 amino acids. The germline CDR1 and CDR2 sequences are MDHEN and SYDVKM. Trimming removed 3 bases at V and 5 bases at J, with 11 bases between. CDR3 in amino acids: CASSLNRVDEQYF. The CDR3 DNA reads TGTGCCAGCAGTTTGAACAGGGTGGACGAGCAGTACTTC.

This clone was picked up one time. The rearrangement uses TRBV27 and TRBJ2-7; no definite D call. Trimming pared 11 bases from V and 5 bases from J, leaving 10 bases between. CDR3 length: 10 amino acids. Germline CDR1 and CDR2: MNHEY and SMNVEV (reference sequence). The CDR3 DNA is TGTGCCGCCGGAAGTAACGAGCAGTACTTC. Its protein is CAAGSNEQYF.

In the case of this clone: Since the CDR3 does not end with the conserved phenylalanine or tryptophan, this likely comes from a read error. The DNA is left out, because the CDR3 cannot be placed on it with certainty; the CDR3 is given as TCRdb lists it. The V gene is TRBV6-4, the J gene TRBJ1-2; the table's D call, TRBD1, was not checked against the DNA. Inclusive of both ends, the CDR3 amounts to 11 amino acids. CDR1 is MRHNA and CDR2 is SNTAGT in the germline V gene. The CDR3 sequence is CASSDSKVGVG.

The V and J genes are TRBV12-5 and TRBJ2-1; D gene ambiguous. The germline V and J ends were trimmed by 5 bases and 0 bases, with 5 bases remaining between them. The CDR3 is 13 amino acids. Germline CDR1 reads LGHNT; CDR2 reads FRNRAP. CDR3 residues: CASGLDSYNEQFF. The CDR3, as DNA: TGTGCTAGTGGTCTCGACTCCTACAATGAGCAGTTCTTC.

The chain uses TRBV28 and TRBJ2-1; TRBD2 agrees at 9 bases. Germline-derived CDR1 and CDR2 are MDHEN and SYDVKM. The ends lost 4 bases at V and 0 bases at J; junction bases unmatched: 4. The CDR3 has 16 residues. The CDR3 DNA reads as TGTGCCAGCAGTTCGGTGGGACTAGCCTCCTACAATGAGCAGTTCTTC. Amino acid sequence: CASSSVGLASYNEQFF.

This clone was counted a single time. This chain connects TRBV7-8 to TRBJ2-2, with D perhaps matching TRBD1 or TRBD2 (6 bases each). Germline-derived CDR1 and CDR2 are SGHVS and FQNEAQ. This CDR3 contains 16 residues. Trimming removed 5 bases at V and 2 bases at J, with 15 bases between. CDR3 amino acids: CASSLRRGSNTGELFF. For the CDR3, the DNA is TGTGCCAGCAGCCTCAGGAGGGGGTCTAACACCGGGGAGCTGTTTTTT.

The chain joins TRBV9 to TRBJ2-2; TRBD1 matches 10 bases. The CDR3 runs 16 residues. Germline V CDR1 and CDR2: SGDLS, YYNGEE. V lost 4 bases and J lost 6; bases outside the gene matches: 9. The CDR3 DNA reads TGTGCCAGCAGCCATCCGACAGGGGGCAAGGCCGGGGAGCTGTTTTTT. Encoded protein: CASSHPTGGKAGELFF.

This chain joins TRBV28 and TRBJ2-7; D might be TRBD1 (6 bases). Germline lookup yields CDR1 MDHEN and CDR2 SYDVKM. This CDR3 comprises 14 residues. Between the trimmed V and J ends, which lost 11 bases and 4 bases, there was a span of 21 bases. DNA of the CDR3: TGTGCCTCGCTTTTGGGCAGGGGAAGGTACGAGCAGTACTTC. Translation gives CASLLGRGRYEQYF.

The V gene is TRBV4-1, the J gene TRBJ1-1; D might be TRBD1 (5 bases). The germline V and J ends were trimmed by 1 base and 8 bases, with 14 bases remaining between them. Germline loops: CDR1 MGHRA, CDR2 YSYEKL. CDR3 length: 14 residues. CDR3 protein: CASSQGIGAAEAFF. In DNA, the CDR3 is TGCGCCAGCAGCCAAGGGATAGGGGCAGCCGAAGCTTTCTTT.

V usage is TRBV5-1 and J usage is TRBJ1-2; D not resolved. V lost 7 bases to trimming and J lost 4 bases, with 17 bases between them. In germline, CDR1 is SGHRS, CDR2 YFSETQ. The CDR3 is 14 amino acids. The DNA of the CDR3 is TGCGCCAGCTCCCCCGTCATTGCGGGCTATGGCTACACCTTC. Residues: CASSPVIAGYGYTF.